Below are 12 T cell receptor beta chains sequenced from a single sample in a study of blood T cell repertoires in COVID-19. Only in-frame clones appear in the TCRdb table, and some are missing; sequencing was by immunoSEQ multiplex PCR. The top ten hold over 3% of the sample, which has about 220,000 clones, 86% seen once. Source material: PBMCs or T cells enriched from blood (not recorded which). These TCRs come from a woman in her 40s with acute COVID-19.

The chain is built from TRBV11-2 and TRBJ2-5; D is undetermined. The CDR3 runs to 13 residues. Germline V CDR1 and CDR2: SGHAT, FQNNGV. V was cut by 1 base and J by 5 bases, with 8 bases left in between. DNA of the CDR3: TGTGCCAGCAGCTTAGGCCACGGGGAGACCCAGTACTTC. It encodes CASSLGHGETQYF. The variable domain in full, with the rest retrieved from reference TRBV11-2 and TRBJ2-5, is EAGVAQSPRYKIIEKRQSVAFWCNPISGHATLYWYQQILGQGPKLLIQFQNNGVVDDSQLPKDRFSAERLKGVDSTLKIQPAKLEDSAVYLCASSLGHGETQYFGPGTRLLVL.

The chain combines TRBV19 with TRBJ2-5; 10 bases map to TRBD2. The germline gives CDR1 LNHDA, CDR2 SQIVND (reference sequence). CDR3 length equals 16 residues. Trimming took 5 bases from V and 4 from J; bases not matched to a gene: 10. The CDR3 DNA is TGTGCCAGTAGTCCAAGGCGACTAGCGGGTTCAGAGACCCAGTACTTC. It codes for CASSPRRLAGSETQYF.

The chain has TRBV6-6 and TRBJ1-4; D gene unclear. Per the germline V gene, CDR1 is MNHNY and CDR2 is SVGAGI (reference sequence). CDR3 length: 16 amino acids. The ends were cut back, 0 bases at V and 7 bases at J, with 15 bases in the middle. As DNA, the CDR3 is TGTGCCAGCAGTTACTCTGTCGGGAATGTAGCTGAAAAACTGTTTTTT. It yields the protein CASSYSVGNVAEKLFF.

J is TRBJ2-7 and V is TRBV9; TRBD2 is a possible D gene (6 bases). Trimming removed 7 bases from V and 1 base from J, with 9 bases in between. CDR1 SGDLS and CDR2 YYNGEE come from the germline V gene. CDR3 length: 12 residues. Here the CDR3 DNA reads TGTGCCAGCGGGACTCAATCCTACGAGCAGTACTTC. This encodes CASGTQSYEQYF.

The V gene is TRBV27, the J gene TRBJ1-4; no clear D. V was pared by 8 bases and J by 3 bases, with 13 bases between. The CDR3 runs 14 residues. CDR1 is MNHEY, CDR2 SMNVEV, per germline (reference sequence). CDR3 DNA sequence: TGTGCCAGCCGCACGACCGCGGCTAATGAAAAACTGTTTTTT. This sequence encodes CASRTTAANEKLFF.

The genes are TRBV19 and TRBJ1-2, with 9 bases aligning to TRBD1. Losses at the gene ends were 8 bases for V and 3 bases for J; bases not matched to a gene: 10. CDR1 and CDR2 (germline): LNHDA, SQIVND (reference sequence). The CDR3 sequence is 15 residues long. The CDR3 nucleotides are TGTGCCAGTTTAACCCCCGGGACAGGGTACTATGGCTACACCTTC. This codes for CASLTPGTGYYGYTF.

The chain has TRBV5-6 and TRBJ1-6, with D tentatively TRBD1 (6 bases). Per germline, CDR1 SGHDT and CDR2 YYEEEE. Trimming removed 3 bases from V and 0 bases from J, with 10 bases in between. There are 16 residues in the CDR3. For the CDR3, the DNA is TGTGCCAGCAGCTCCTTGGACAGCTCCTATAATTCACCCCTCCACTTT. It encodes CASSSLDSSYNSPLHF.

V is TRBV3-1 (or the pseudogene TRBV3-2) and J is TRBJ1-6; the match to TRBD1 covers 7 bases. V lost 0 bases, J lost 1 base, and 12 bases stayed unmatched. Germline lookup yields CDR1 LGHDT and CDR2 YNNKEL (reference sequence). The CDR3 has 20 amino acids. Here the CDR3 DNA reads TGTGCCAGCAGCCAAGATGTAAGAGGGGGCATCGGGTCCTATAATTCACCCCTCCACTTT. This translates into CASSQDVRGGIGSYNSPLHF.

The chain recombines TRBV9 with TRBJ1-4; 7 bases agree with TRBD1. Germline V lookup: CDR1 SGDLS, CDR2 YYNGEE. J gave up 7 bases and V 7 bases, and 4 bases lay outside the gene matches. The CDR3 is made up of 12 amino acids. CDR3: CASAGTAEKLFF. The CDR3 coding sequence is TGTGCCAGCGCCGGGACAGCTGAAAAACTGTTTTTT. The entire variable domain, with the rest obtained from reference TRBV9 and TRBJ1-4, is as follows: DSGVTQTPKHLITATGQRVTLRCSPRSGDLSVYWYQQSLDQGLQFLIQYYNGEERAKGNILERFSAQQFPDLHSELNLSSLELGDSALYFCASAGTAEKLFFGSGTQLSVL.

This clone was seen just once. CDR3 bases: TGCAGTGCGTCGGACAACAATGAGCAGTTCTTC. Its translation: CSASDNNEQFF. The chain joins TRBV20-1 to TRBJ2-1, with D possibly TRBD1 on 5 matching bases. This CDR3 contains 11 residues. V was shortened by 6 bases and J by 5 bases, with 8 bases between the two germline ends. Germline CDR1 is DFQATT and CDR2 is SNEGSKA (reference sequence).

The table lists this clone with a count of one. The chain has TRBV10-3 and TRBJ1-1, with D tentatively TRBD1 (5 bases). CDR1 and CDR2 (germline): ENHRY, SYGVKD. CDR3 length: 12 amino acids. V dropped 6 bases and J dropped 8 bases, with 13 bases sitting between them. CDR3 in DNA: TGTGCCATCAGGGAAGGACACTACGAAGCTTTCTTT. Translating it yields CAIREGHYEAFF.

This chain uses TRBV5-4 with TRBJ1-1; maybe TRBD1 (6 bases). Trimming pared 5 bases from V and 5 bases from J, leaving 19 bases between. Germline V gives CDR1 SGHNT, CDR2 YYREEE (reference sequence). The CDR3 runs 15 residues. CDR3 DNA: TGTGCCAGCAGTCCCGGGCTGGGGGCGCGGACTGAAGCTTTCTTT. Its translation is CASSPGLGARTEAFF.